The 29 T cell receptor beta chains below were found in one sample sequenced in a study of blood T cell repertoires in COVID-19. The table came from immunoSEQ multiplex PCR; TCRdb's copy has only in-frame clones and leaves some out. The data contain around 300,000 clones, 80% to 90% of them singletons. Sequencing used peripheral blood. These receptors were obtained from a woman aged 50 to 60 who had recovered from COVID-19.

The V gene is TRBV19, the J gene TRBJ1-4, with D uncertain. The CDR3 is 15 amino acids. The ends were cut back, 5 bases at V and 0 bases at J, with 10 bases in the middle. The germline gives CDR1 LNHDA, CDR2 SQIVND (reference sequence). The CDR3 loop is CASSSRGATNEKLFF. In DNA form, the CDR3 reads TGTGCCAGTAGTTCCCGGGGTGCAACTAATGAAAAACTGTTTTTT.

The V call is TRBV19, the J call TRBJ2-7, with TRBD1 matching over 9 bases. Germline V gives CDR1 LNHDA, CDR2 SQIVND (reference sequence). J gave up 6 bases and V 1 base, and 13 bases lay outside the gene matches. The CDR3 is 17 amino acids. CDR3 sequence reads: CASSIGGPGQGFGEQYF. The DNA for the CDR3 is TGTGCCAGTAGTATAGGGGGTCCGGGACAGGGATTTGGCGAGCAGTACTTC.

This rearrangement joins TRBV5-5 to TRBJ2-7, with a weak D call TRBD2 (6 bases). Germline CDR1 reads SGHKS; CDR2 reads YYEKEE (reference sequence). Trimming removed 5 bases from V and 4 bases from J, with 19 bases in between. The CDR3 loop spans 15 amino acids. The DNA of the CDR3 is TGTGCCAGCAGGGCGGGGTGGGCAGTCTCTTACGAGCAGTACTTC. Residues: CASRAGWAVSYEQYF.

The chain links TRBV4-3 to TRBJ2-5, with TRBD2 identical over 7 bases. CDR1 and CDR2 (germline): LGHNA, YSLEER. J gave up 2 bases and V 2 bases, and 8 bases lay outside the gene matches. This CDR3 comprises 16 residues. The CDR3 DNA sequence: TGCGCCAGCAGCCAATCTCCCACTAGCGAGCAAGAGACCCAGTACTTC. Its protein product is CASSQSPTSEQETQYF.

The chain couples TRBV19 to TRBJ2-7, with no clear D. CDR1 LNHDA and CDR2 SQIVND come from the germline V gene (reference sequence). Deletions cut 4 bases from V and 2 bases from J, with 15 bases between. The CDR3 length is 15 residues. CDR3 nucleotide sequence: TGTGCCAGTAGTAGAAGCCCACTTTCGCCCTACGAGCAGTACTTC. It yields the protein CASSRSPLSPYEQYF.

V is TRBV4-3 and J is TRBJ2-7; D possibly corresponds to TRBD1 (5 bases). Germline assignment: CDR1 LGHNA and CDR2 YSLEER. V lost 1 base to trimming and J lost 3 bases, with 13 bases between them. The CDR3 contains 15 residues. CDR3 nucleotides: TGCGCCAGCAGCCAAGCGTCAGGGCAGATCTACGAGCAGTACTTC. Amino acid sequence: CASSQASGQIYEQYF.

The chain employs TRBV18 and TRBJ2-1; no clear D gene. The length of the CDR3 is 16 residues. Trimming took 2 bases from V and 5 from J, leaving 16 bases between them. CDR1 is KGHSH, CDR2 LQKENI, per germline. In DNA, the CDR3 is TGTGCCAGCTCACCAAGTCAAAGCCCACTAAACAATGAGCAGTTCTTC. Residues: CASSPSQSPLNNEQFF.

The gene calls are TRBV19 and TRBJ1-2, with D perhaps TRBD1 (6 bases). The germline gives CDR1 LNHDA, CDR2 SQIVND (reference sequence). The CDR3 is 13 amino acids. V was trimmed by 6 bases and J by 4 bases, leaving 12 bases between them. CDR3 nucleotide sequence: TGTGCCAGTAGCCGACAGGAGATCTATGGCTACACCTTC. Protein sequence: CASSRQEIYGYTF.

Written as DNA, the CDR3 is TGTGCCAGTAGTATAGTAGCGACAGGACACAATGAGCAGTTCTTC. Its protein product is CASSIVATGHNEQFF. The gene calls are TRBV19 and TRBJ2-1; perhaps TRBD1 as D (6 bases). The germline V gene encodes CDR1 LNHDA and CDR2 SQIVND (reference sequence). The CDR3 is 15 residues long. Trimming took 1 base from V and 5 from J, leaving 12 bases between them.

This clone was counted a few times. The genes are TRBV7-3 and TRBJ2-4; 8 nucleotides agree with TRBD2. The CDR3 has 15 amino acids. Trimming cost V 5 bases and J 7 bases; bases outside gene matches: 10. Germline V CDR1 and CDR2: SGHTA, FQGTGA. The DNA for the CDR3 is TGTGCCAGCAGCCCTGCAGCGGGGGCGGGGAACATTCAGTACTTC. It encodes CASSPAAGAGNIQYF.

This chain connects TRBV14 to TRBJ1-4; TRBD1 matches at 7 bases. Per the germline V gene, CDR1 is SGHDN and CDR2 is FVKESK. J gave up 6 bases and V 5 bases, and 6 bases lay outside the gene matches. The CDR3 extends over 14 amino acids. The CDR3: CASSGIDRDEKLFF. CDR3 bases: TGTGCCAGCAGCGGAATCGACAGGGATGAAAAACTGTTTTTT.

The gene calls are TRBV6-2 or TRBV6-3 and TRBJ2-4; TRBD2 aligns across 7 bases. CDR3 size: 15 residues. Germline loops: CDR1 MNHEY, CDR2 SVGEGT. The trim removed 2 bases at V and 4 bases at J, leaving 5 bases unmatched. CDR3 protein: CASSYARAGKNIQYF. CDR3 coding DNA: TGTGCCAGCAGTTACGCCCGAGCGGGGAAAAACATTCAGTACTTC.

This clone showed up just once. The chain has TRBV30 and TRBJ1-4; D uncertain. V was trimmed by 5 bases and J by 8 bases, leaving 6 bases between them. The CDR3 loop spans 10 amino acids. Looked up from germline, CDR1 is GTSNPN and CDR2 is SVGIG (reference sequence). CDR3 region: CAWLEEKLFF. The CDR3 nucleotides are TGTGCCTGGTTGGAGGAAAAACTGTTTTTT.

This clone was seen only once. J is TRBJ2-1 and V is TRBV11-2; D is ambiguous. V shed 8 bases and J shed 9 bases, with 17 bases lying between them. Per germline, CDR1 SGHAT and CDR2 FQNNGV. This CDR3 has 13 amino acids. This CDR3 is CASCKLETVEQFF. For the CDR3, the DNA is TGTGCCAGCTGTAAATTAGAAACGGTTGAGCAGTTCTTC.

The V and J genes are TRBV4-2 and TRBJ2-3; TRBD2 might be the D (7 bases). The CDR3 is 16 amino acids. V lost 4 bases, J lost 7 bases, and 21 bases lay in between. The germline CDR1 and CDR2 sequences are LGHNA and YNFKEQ. CDR3 region: CASSPRGRGLRYTQYF. CDR3 DNA: TGTGCCAGCAGCCCCAGAGGGCGGGGGCTCCGGTATACGCAGTATTTT.

V is TRBV9 and J is TRBJ2-1; TRBD2 is a possible D gene (6 bases). Germline CDR1 reads SGDLS; CDR2 reads YYNGEE. Trimming shortened V by 0 bases and J by 0 bases, and 28 bases separated the two germline ends. The CDR3 has 22 residues. The CDR3 region has the DNA TGTGCCAGCAGCGTAGTCCCCGGAAGCCGCCGGGACTCCCAAAGCTCCTACAATGAGCAGTTCTTC. Its translation: CASSVVPGSRRDSQSSYNEQFF.

This clone was seen only once. V usage is TRBV28 and J usage is TRBJ1-4; D remains unclear. This CDR3 comprises 12 residues. V gave up 2 bases and J gave up 10 bases, with 8 bases separating them. Germline CDR1 reads MDHEN; CDR2 reads SYDVKM. CDR3 sequence reads: CASSLPRGKLFF. Written as DNA, the CDR3 is TGTGCCAGCAGTTTACCCCGCGGAAAACTGTTTTTT.

The rearrangement uses TRBV19 and TRBJ2-6; TRBD1 is a possible D gene (5 bases). The CDR3 spans 16 residues. Trimming stripped 4 bases from V and 7 bases from J, with 17 bases between. Looked up from germline, CDR1 is LNHDA and CDR2 is SQIVND (reference sequence). This CDR3 is CASSRYRPASANVLTF. The DNA of the CDR3 is TGTGCCAGTAGTAGGTACAGGCCCGCCAGCGCCAACGTCCTGACTTTC. The full variable domain, its missing parts supplied by reference TRBV19 and TRBJ2-6, is DGGITQSPKYLFRKEGQNVTLSCEQNLNHDAMYWYRQDPGQGLRLIYYSQIVNDFQKGDIAEGYSVSREKKESFPLTVTSAQKNPTAFYLCASSRYRPASANVLTFGAGSRLTVL.

The chain employs TRBV7-2 and TRBJ1-2; 8 positions agree with TRBD1. The ends lost 1 base at V and 7 bases at J; junction bases unmatched: 5. Germline-derived CDR1 and CDR2 are SGHTA and FQGNSA. This CDR3 is built from 14 residues. The CDR3 protein is CASSLDYRGGGYTF. DNA for the CDR3: TGTGCCAGCAGCTTAGACTACAGGGGGGGTGGCTACACCTTC.

The chain joins TRBV28 to TRBJ1-2; TRBD1 might be the D (6 bases). Germline V CDR1 and CDR2: MDHEN, SYDVKM. The CDR3 extends over 12 amino acids. Between the trimmed V and J ends, which lost 11 bases and 4 bases, there was a span of 14 bases. CDR3 sequence (DNA): TGTGCCGCGGGGGCGACGGCCTATGGCTACACCTTC. Its translation is CAAGATAYGYTF.

The rearrangement uses TRBV27 and TRBJ2-7; TRBD1 aligns across 7 bases. The CDR3 loop spans 15 amino acids. Per germline, CDR1 MNHEY and CDR2 SMNVEV (reference sequence). J lost 0 bases, V lost 1 base, and 3 bases had no gene match. CDR3: CASSLWSGGSYEQYF. CDR3 DNA: TGTGCCAGCAGTTTATGGTCAGGGGGCTCCTACGAGCAGTACTTC.

The chain links TRBV28 to TRBJ1-4, with D maybe TRBD1 (5 bases). The germline V and J ends were trimmed by 7 bases and 3 bases, with 9 bases remaining between them. The length of the CDR3 is 13 residues. Germline CDR1 reads MDHEN; CDR2 reads SYDVKM. This chain's CDR3 is CASKGAANEKLFF. The CDR3 DNA reads as TGTGCCAGCAAAGGGGCCGCTAATGAAAAACTGTTTTTT.

The gene calls are TRBV24-1 and TRBJ2-1; D call uncertain. Germline values: CDR1 KGHDR, CDR2 SFDVKD. The CDR3 sequence is 14 residues long. Trimming removed 1 base at V and 9 bases at J, with 12 bases between. Written as DNA, the CDR3 is TGTGCCACCAGTGATTTACGGCAGGAAGGTGAGCAGTTCTTC. It codes for CATSDLRQEGEQFF.

This rearrangement joins TRBV5-8 to TRBJ2-5; 12 bases are shared with TRBD2. Germline values: CDR1 SGHTS, CDR2 YDEGEE. J gave up 5 bases and V 0 bases, and 11 bases lay outside the gene matches. CDR3 length equals 18 residues. CDR3 region: CASSLVLAGGPSWETQYF. The CDR3 DNA reads TGTGCCAGCAGCTTGGTCCTAGCGGGGGGGCCTTCATGGGAGACCCAGTACTTC.

The V call is TRBV4-3, the J call TRBJ2-3, with D perhaps TRBD2 (6 bases). V lost 5 bases to trimming and J lost 1 base, with 16 bases between them. The CDR3 is 16 amino acids. The germline gives CDR1 LGHNA, CDR2 YSLEER. This CDR3 reads CASSSRRADRTDTQYF. In nucleotides, the CDR3 is TGCGCCAGCAGCTCCCGGAGGGCGGATCGCACAGATACGCAGTATTTT.

This sequence joins TRBV24-1 and TRBJ1-2, with D uncertain. The germline gives CDR1 KGHDR, CDR2 SFDVKD. This CDR3 is built from 13 residues. The V end was cut by 4 bases, the J end by 7 bases, with 12 bases between. CDR3 in amino acids: CATSDRYQAGYTF. CDR3 nucleotide sequence: TGTGCCACCAGTGACAGGTACCAGGCTGGCTACACCTTC.

This clone was recorded once. The genes are TRBV2 and TRBJ1-3; perhaps TRBD1 as D (5 bases). The CDR3 is 17 amino acids. Trimming removed 3 bases from V and 4 bases from J, with 19 bases in between. Germline-derived CDR1 and CDR2 are SNHLY and FYNNEI. The CDR3 loop is CASSDEATPRGGNTIYF. In DNA, the CDR3 is TGTGCCAGCAGTGACGAAGCGACACCTCGGGGGGGAAACACCATATATTTT.

The genes are TRBV7-9 and TRBJ2-7; D may be TRBD2 (7 bases). The length of the CDR3 is 15 residues. Germline V gene lookup returns CDR1 SEHNR and CDR2 FQNEAQ (reference sequence). The germline V and J ends were trimmed by 5 bases and 6 bases, with 20 bases remaining between them. CDR3 coding DNA: TGTGCCAGCAGCGGATTACAGGGTATAGCGGGCGAGCAGTACTTC. Translation gives CASSGLQGIAGEQYF.

The chain employs TRBV14 and TRBJ2-3, with 9 bases identical to TRBD1. In germline, CDR1 is SGHDN, CDR2 FVKESK. The J segment lost 2 bases and the V segment lost 4 bases, leaving 16 bases of the junction unmatched. This CDR3 comprises 19 residues. CDR3 protein: CASSPLPDQDRGYTDTQYF. The CDR3 DNA sequence: TGTGCCAGCAGCCCCCTCCCAGACCAGGACAGGGGATACACAGATACGCAGTATTTT.